This entry lists 17 T cell receptor beta chains sequenced from one sample in a study of control samples from healthy donors and cancer patients. The repertoire was sequenced with immunoSEQ multiplex PCR; TCRdb's copy has only in-frame clones and lacks some. This sample has about 89,000 clones, with more than 75% found just once. Sequencing used blood. These receptors came from a man aged 25 to 45 in good health.

This clone is judged medium-sized. V usage is TRBV11-2 and J usage is TRBJ2-6, with TRBD2 matching over 10 bases. Unmatched junction bases numbered 3, after V lost 5 bases and J lost 2 bases. This CDR3 spans 16 amino acids. The V gene's germline CDR1 is SGHAT and CDR2 FQNNGV. CDR3 DNA: TGTGCCAGCAGCCCGAGCGGGGGGGCTGGGGCCAACGTCCTGACTTTC. It translates to CASSPSGGAGANVLTF.

The V and J genes are TRBV7-8 and TRBJ1-6; D gene ambiguous. This CDR3 is 15 amino acids long. Germline-derived CDR1 and CDR2 are SGHVS and FQNEAQ. V lost 1 base and J 6 bases, leaving 10 bases between the germline ends. CDR3 sequence: CASSLDGGFNSPLHF. The CDR3 coding sequence is TGTGCCAGCAGCTTAGATGGAGGTTTTAATTCACCCCTCCACTTT.

The chain uses TRBV13 and TRBJ2-5; D remains ambiguous. Trimming took off 1 base at V and 2 bases at J, with 11 bases between the two ends. This CDR3 comprises 15 residues. CDR1 is PRHDT and CDR2 is FYEKMQ in the germline V gene (reference sequence). The CDR3 DNA follows: TGTGCCAGCAGCTTAGCACAGACTCTTCAAGAGACCCAGTACTTC. Its translation is CASSLAQTLQETQYF.

V usage is TRBV30 and J usage is TRBJ2-7; 8 bases map to TRBD1. Germline V lookup: CDR1 GTSNPN, CDR2 SVGIG (reference sequence). The CDR3 sequence is 14 residues long. V shed 5 bases and J 1 base; nucleotides not matched to a gene: 7. CDR3 residues: CAWGAGTGSYEQYF. The CDR3 bases are TGTGCCTGGGGGGCCGGGACAGGATCCTACGAGCAGTACTTC.

The CDR3 region is CASSLRTGSNYGYTF. Here the CDR3 DNA reads TGTGCCAGCAGCTTAAGGACAGGGTCTAACTATGGCTACACCTTC. V and J are TRBV11-2 and TRBJ1-2; TRBD1 agrees at 8 bases. The V and J ends lost 2 bases and 0 bases, in that order; junction bases with no gene match: 2. Germline values: CDR1 SGHAT, CDR2 FQNNGV. The CDR3 consists of 15 residues.

The chain recombines TRBV1 with TRBJ2-2; TRBD2 is the table's D call and was not checked against the DNA. TRBV1 is a pseudogene segment. The CDR3 sequence is 20 residues long. This CDR3 is CTPSPRLAGGPVRVTGELFF. The CDR3, as DNA: TGCACCCCCAGCCCGCGACTAGCGGGGGGGCCAGTTCGGGTCACCGGGGAGCTGTTTTTT.

This clone was seen a single time. The chain joins TRBV10-1 to TRBJ2-5; D is perhaps TRBD1 or TRBD2 (5 bases each). This CDR3 has 16 amino acids. CDR1 is WNHNN, CDR2 SYGVQD, per germline (reference sequence). V lost 2 bases to trimming and J lost 5 bases, with 18 bases between them. CDR3 DNA: TGCGCCAGCAGTGAGCCTGGGAGTGGGGGTTTTGAGACCCAGTACTTC. Residues: CASSEPGSGGFETQYF.

J is TRBJ1-3 and V is TRBV27; no clear D gene. Trimming took 5 bases from V and 0 from J, leaving 14 bases between them. This CDR3 region has 16 residues. Germline V CDR1 and CDR2: MNHEY, SMNVEV (reference sequence). As DNA, the CDR3 is TGTGCCAGCAGTCCCCTAGGACTCAGCTCTGGAAACACCATATATTTT. Its translation is CASSPLGLSSGNTIYF.

The J gene is TRBJ1-2, the V gene TRBV20-1; TRBD1 might be the D (6 bases). The germline gives CDR1 DFQATT, CDR2 SNEGSKA (reference sequence). Deletions cut 3 bases from V and 4 bases from J, with 9 bases between. This CDR3 has 12 residues. The CDR3 region has the DNA TGCAGTGCTAGTAGGGGGAGCTATGGCTACACCTTC. This sequence encodes CSASRGSYGYTF.

The CDR3 protein is CASSFTGGGWHLLNTGELFF. The CDR3 region has the DNA TGTGCCAGCAGTTTCACAGGGGGCGGCTGGCATCTCCTGAACACCGGGGAGCTGTTTTTT. The chain joins TRBV27 to TRBJ2-2; the match to TRBD1 covers 9 bases. V was clipped by 3 bases and J by 1 base; unmatched bases: 15. The CDR3 covers 20 residues. Germline values: CDR1 MNHEY, CDR2 SMNVEV (reference sequence).

This sequence joins TRBV5-8 and TRBJ2-3; D could derive from TRBD1 or TRBD2 (5 bases each). CDR1 is SGHTS, CDR2 YDEGEE, per germline. This CDR3 is 16 amino acids long. The V end was cut by 2 bases, the J end by 0 bases, with 13 bases between. The CDR3 here is CASSFWLGTSTDTQYF. For the CDR3, the DNA is TGTGCCAGCAGCTTTTGGCTAGGGACGAGCACAGATACGCAGTATTTT.

This clone was found once. The V gene is TRBV30, the J gene TRBJ2-7; 15 bases map to TRBD2. Unmatched junction bases numbered 6, after V lost 2 bases and J lost 4 bases. This CDR3 spans 16 amino acids. Germline V lookup: CDR1 GTSNPN, CDR2 SVGIG (reference sequence). This chain's CDR3 is CAWSRGTSGGRYEQYV. The CDR3 region has the DNA TGTGCCTGGAGTCGAGGGACTAGCGGGGGGCGTTACGAGCAGTACGTC.

The chain combines TRBV9 with TRBJ1-2, with TRBD1 as a possible D gene (5 bases). Germline CDR1 SGDLS, CDR2 YYNGEE. The CDR3 runs 15 residues. V was shortened by 4 bases and J by 4 bases, with 17 bases between the two germline ends. The CDR3 sequence is CASSFQTDTPYGYTF. The CDR3 DNA reads TGTGCCAGCAGCTTCCAGACAGACACTCCCTATGGCTACACCTTC.

This sequence joins TRBV5-1 and TRBJ1-1; 7 bases are shared with TRBD1. CDR3 length: 14 residues. V was clipped by 7 bases and J by 2 bases; unmatched bases: 8. Germline lookup yields CDR1 SGHRS and CDR2 YFSETQ. The DNA of the CDR3 is TGCGCCAGCTCCTACTCAGGGGGTAACACTGAAGCTTTCTTT. It encodes CASSYSGGNTEAFF.

V usage is TRBV29-1 and J usage is TRBJ1-1, with a possible D match to TRBD1 (5 bases). The V gene's germline CDR1 is SQVTM and CDR2 ANQGSEA. This CDR3 is 12 amino acids long. With 3 bases removed from V and 7 bases from J, the gap between germline ends came to 12 bases. CDR3 loop: CSVEARVGEAFF. The CDR3 DNA follows: TGCAGCGTTGAGGCCAGGGTTGGTGAAGCTTTCTTT.

V is TRBV9 and J is TRBJ2-7; 11 bases map to TRBD1. This CDR3 is built from 13 residues. The junction had 1 base not matched to a gene; V was cut back by 2 bases and J by 6 bases. CDR1 and CDR2 (germline): SGDLS, YYNGEE. CDR3 DNA: TGTGCCAGCAGCGTTGGGACAGGGGGCGAGCAGTACTTC. It yields the protein CASSVGTGGEQYF.

The V and J genes are TRBV2 and TRBJ2-1; 9 nucleotides match TRBD1. CDR1 is SNHLY, CDR2 FYNNEI, per germline. V lost 7 bases, J lost 4 bases, and 2 bases stayed unmatched. The CDR3 contains 13 residues. For the CDR3, the DNA is TGTGCCAGCATACAGGGGGCTTACAATGAGCAGTTCTTC. Translation gives CASIQGAYNEQFF.